The rows below give T cell receptor beta chains drawn from one sample of a study of cytomegalovirus exposure and HLA in healthy donors. Generated by immunoSEQ multiplex PCR, the TCRdb table keeps only in-frame clones and is missing some. Here the sample spans over 75,000 clones, about 66% being singletons. Sequencing was done on a sample of PBMCs. The receptors here all came from a man aged 25-40 years in good health and CMV-seronegative. Both conserved end residues are part of each CDR3. D genes are given only for firm matches. Rows may omit the clone size; those that give it use once, few, many or a size class.

v_gene	len	abundance	j_gene	d_gene	CDR3aa	CDR3nt
TRBV6-1	12	NA	TRBJ1-2	NA	CAGLSGGDGYTF	TGTGCCGGATTGTCCGGCGGAGACGGCTACACCTTC
TRBV29-1	15	NA	TRBJ1-4	TRBD1	CSVVEGQGANEKLFF	TGCAGCGTTGTAGAAGGTCAGGGGGCAAATGAAAAACTGTTTTTT
TRBV30	15	NA	TRBJ1-6	TRBD1	CAWSVQGTGESPLHF	TGTGCCTGGAGTGTACAGGGCACAGGGGAGTCACCCCTCCACTTT
TRBV11-2	14	NA	TRBJ1-1	NA	CASSRTGSSTEAFF	TGTGCCAGCAGCCGTACAGGGAGCAGCACTGAAGCTTTCTTT
TRBV7-7	13	few	TRBJ1-1	NA	CASSYTEYTEAFF	TGTGCCAGCAGCTATACAGAATACACTGAAGCTTTCTTT
TRBV7-3	13	once	TRBJ2-3	NA	CASSLTLSDTQYF	TGTGCCAGCAGCTTAACCCTCTCGGATACGCAGTATTTT
TRBV7-3	16	NA	TRBJ2-6	NA	CASSPRRSGGANVLTF	TGTGCCAGCAGCCCCCGGCGTTCCGGGGGGGCCAACGTCCTGACTTTC
TRBV27	14	NA	TRBJ2-7	TRBD1	CASSGGQDIYEQYF	TGTGCCAGCAGTGGTGGACAGGACATCTACGAGCAGTACTTC
TRBV5-1	15	NA	TRBJ2-1	TRBD1	CASSGGQLSYNEQFF	TGCGCCAGCAGCGGGGGACAGCTTTCCTACAATGAGCAGTTCTTC
TRBV6-6	13	NA	TRBJ2-7	TRBD2	CASRWGLAYEQYF	TGTGCCAGTCGATGGGGACTAGCCTACGAGCAGTACTTC
TRBV9	13	NA	TRBJ1-1	NA	CASSVVYYTEAFF	TGTGCCAGCAGCGTAGTGTACTACACTGAAGCTTTCTTT
TRBV28	14	NA	TRBJ1-1	TRBD1	CASSDTPGQGEAFF	TGTGCCAGCAGTGACACACCGGGACAGGGTGAAGCTTTCTTT